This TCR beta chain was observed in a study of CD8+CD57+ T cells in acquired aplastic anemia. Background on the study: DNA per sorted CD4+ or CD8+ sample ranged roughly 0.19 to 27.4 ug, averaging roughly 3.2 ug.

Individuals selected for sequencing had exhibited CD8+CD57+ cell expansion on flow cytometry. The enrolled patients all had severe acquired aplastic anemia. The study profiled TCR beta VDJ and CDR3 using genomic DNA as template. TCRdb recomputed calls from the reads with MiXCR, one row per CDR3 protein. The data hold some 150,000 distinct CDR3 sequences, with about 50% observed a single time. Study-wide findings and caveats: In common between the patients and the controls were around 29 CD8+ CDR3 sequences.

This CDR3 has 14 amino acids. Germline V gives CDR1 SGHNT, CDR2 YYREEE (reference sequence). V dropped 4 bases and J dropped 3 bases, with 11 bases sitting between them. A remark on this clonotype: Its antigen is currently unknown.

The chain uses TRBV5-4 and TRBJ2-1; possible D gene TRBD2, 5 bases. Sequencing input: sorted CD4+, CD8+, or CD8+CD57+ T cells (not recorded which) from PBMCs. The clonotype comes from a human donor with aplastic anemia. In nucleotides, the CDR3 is TGTGCCAGCAGCCGGACTTCGGACTACAATGAGCAGTTCTTC. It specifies CASSRTSDYNEQFF.